This T cell receptor beta chain was recorded in a study of metastatic and nonmetastatic thyroid tumors. Every patient was untreated before thyroid surgery. From the PCR reads, TCRdb re-called clones with MiXCR. This table holds about 93,000 clones, about 12% found once. Germline CDR1 and CDR2: SGHAT and FQDESV (reference sequence). The CDR3 contains 16 residues. The TCR originated in a female donor with papillary thyroid cancer or a benign thyroid nodule (not recorded which). Some clones in this sample may be carry-over from other donors' samples. Material: blood. The J gene is TRBJ2-7, the V gene TRBV11-1, with 9 bases fitting TRBD1. The end of the DNA aligns better with TRBJ2-5, so the J call may be wrong. CDR3 region: CASMGGNGTGRETQYF. The CDR3, as DNA: TGTGCCAGCATGGGGGGGAACGGGACAGGGAGAGAGACCCAGTACTTC.